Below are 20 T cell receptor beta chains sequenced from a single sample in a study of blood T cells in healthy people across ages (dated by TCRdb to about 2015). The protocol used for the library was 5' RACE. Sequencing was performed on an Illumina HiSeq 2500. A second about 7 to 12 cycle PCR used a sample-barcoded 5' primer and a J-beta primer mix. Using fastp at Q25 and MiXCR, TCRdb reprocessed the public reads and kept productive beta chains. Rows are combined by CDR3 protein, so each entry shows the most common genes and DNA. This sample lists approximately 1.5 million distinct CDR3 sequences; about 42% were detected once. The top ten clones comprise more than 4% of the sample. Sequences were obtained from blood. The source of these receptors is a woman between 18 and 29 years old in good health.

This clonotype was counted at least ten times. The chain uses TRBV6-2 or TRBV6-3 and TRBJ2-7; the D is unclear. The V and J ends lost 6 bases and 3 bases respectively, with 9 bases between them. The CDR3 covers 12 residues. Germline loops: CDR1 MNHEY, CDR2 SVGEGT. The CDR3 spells CASSNQLYEQYF. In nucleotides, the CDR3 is TGTGCCAGCAGCAACCAACTCTACGAGCAGTACTTC.

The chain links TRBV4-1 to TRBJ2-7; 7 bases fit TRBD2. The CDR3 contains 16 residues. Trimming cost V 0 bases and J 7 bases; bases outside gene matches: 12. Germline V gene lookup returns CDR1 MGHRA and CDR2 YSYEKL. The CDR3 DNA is TGCGCCAGCAGCCAAGAGGGAACGGGGGGTACCAATGAGCAGTACTTC. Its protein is CASSQEGTGGTNEQYF.

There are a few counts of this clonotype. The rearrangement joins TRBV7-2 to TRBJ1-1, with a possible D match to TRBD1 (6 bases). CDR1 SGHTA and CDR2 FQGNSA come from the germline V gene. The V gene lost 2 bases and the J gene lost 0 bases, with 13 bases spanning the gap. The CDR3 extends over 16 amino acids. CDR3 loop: CASSLYGGDMNTEAFF. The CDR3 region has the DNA TGTGCCAGCAGCTTATATGGGGGGGACATGAACACTGAAGCTTTCTTT.

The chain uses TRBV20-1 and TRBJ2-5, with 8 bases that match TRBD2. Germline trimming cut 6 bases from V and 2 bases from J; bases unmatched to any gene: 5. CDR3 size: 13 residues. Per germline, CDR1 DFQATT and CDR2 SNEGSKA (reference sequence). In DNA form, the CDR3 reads TGCAGTGCAAAGAGCGGGGGACAAGAGACCCAGTACTTC. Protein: CSAKSGGQETQYF.

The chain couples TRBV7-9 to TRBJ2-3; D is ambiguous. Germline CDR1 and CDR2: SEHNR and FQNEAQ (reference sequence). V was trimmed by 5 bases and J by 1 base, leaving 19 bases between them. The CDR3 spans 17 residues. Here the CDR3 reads CASSPILMVFGTDTQYF. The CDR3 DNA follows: TGTGCCAGCAGCCCGATATTAATGGTGTTCGGCACAGATACGCAGTATTTT.

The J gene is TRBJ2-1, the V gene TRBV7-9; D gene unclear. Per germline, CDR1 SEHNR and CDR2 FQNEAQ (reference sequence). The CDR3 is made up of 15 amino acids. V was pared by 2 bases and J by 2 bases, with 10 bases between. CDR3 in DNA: TGTGCCAGCAGCTTATGGCCCTCTCCCTACAATGAGCAGTTCTTC. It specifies CASSLWPSPYNEQFF.

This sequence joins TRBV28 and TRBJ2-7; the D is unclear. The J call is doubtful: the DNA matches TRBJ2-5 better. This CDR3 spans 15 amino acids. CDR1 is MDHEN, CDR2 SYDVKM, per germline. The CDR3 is CASSLTLTDFKTQYF. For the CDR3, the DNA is TGTGCCAGCAGTTTAACACTAACTGACTTTAAGACCCAGTACTTC.

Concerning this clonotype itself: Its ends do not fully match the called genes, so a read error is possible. CDR3 nucleotides: TGCAGTGCTAGAGCGGCTAGCGGGAGGACAAGCACAGATATGCAGTATTTT. Its translation is CSARAASGRTSTDMQYF. J is TRBJ2-3 and V is TRBV20-1; 11 nucleotides line up with TRBD2. This CDR3 has 17 residues. From germline, CDR1 is DFQATT and CDR2 SNEGSKA (reference sequence).

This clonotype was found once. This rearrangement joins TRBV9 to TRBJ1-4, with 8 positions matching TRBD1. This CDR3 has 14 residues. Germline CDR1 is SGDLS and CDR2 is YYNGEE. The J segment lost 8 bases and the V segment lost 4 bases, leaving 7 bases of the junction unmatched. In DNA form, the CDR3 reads TGTGCCAGCAGCACCCGGGACAGGCCCGAAAAACTGTTTTTT. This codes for CASSTRDRPEKLFF.

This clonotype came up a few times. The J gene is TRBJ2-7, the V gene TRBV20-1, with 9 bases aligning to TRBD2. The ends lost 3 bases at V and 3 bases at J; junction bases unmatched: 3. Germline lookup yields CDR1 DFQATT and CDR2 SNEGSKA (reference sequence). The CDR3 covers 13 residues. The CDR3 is CSARNSGGYEQYF. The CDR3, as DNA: TGCAGTGCTAGGAATAGCGGGGGCTACGAGCAGTACTTC.

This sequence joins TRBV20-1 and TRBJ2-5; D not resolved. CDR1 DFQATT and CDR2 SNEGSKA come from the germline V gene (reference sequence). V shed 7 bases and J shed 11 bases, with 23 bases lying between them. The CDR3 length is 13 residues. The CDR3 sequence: CSVDQPIYNEQYF. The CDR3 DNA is TGCAGTGTTGACCAGCCAATATACAATGAGCAGTACTTC.

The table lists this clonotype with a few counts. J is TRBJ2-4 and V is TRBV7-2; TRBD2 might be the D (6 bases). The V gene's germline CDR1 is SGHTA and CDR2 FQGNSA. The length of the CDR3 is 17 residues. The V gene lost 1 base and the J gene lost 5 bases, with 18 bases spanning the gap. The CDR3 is CASSLVRRGVGENIQYF. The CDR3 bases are TGTGCCAGCAGCTTAGTTCGGAGGGGCGTTGGGGAAAACATTCAGTACTTC. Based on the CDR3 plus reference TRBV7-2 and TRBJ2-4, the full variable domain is GAGVSQSPSNKVTEKGKDVELRCDPISGHTALYWYRQSLGQGLEFLIYFQGNSAPDKSGLPSDRFSAERTGGSVSTLTIQRTQQEDSAVYLCASSLVRRGVGENIQYFGAGTRLSVL.

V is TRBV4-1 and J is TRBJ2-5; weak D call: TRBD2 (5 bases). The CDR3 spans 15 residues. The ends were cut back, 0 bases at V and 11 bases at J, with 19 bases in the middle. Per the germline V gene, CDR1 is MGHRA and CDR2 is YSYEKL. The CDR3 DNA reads TGCGCCAGCAGCCAAGATCAAGCGGACTCTGATGAGCAGTACTTC. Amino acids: CASSQDQADSDEQYF.

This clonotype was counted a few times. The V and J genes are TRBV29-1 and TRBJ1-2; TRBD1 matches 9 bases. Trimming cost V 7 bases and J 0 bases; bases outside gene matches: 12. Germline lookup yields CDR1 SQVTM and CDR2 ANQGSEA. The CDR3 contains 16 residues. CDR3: CSADPGQGETNYGYTF. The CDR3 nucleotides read TGCAGCGCCGACCCGGGACAGGGTGAAACTAACTATGGCTACACCTTC.

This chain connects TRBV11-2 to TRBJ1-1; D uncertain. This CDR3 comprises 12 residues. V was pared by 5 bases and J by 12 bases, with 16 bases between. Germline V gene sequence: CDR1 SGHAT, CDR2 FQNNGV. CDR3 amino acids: CASSLAPRVTFF. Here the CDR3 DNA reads TGTGCCAGCAGCCTCGCACCCCGGGTAACTTTCTTT. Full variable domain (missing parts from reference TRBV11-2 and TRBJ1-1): EAGVAQSPRYKIIEKRQSVAFWCNPISGHATLYWYQQILGQGPKLLIQFQNNGVVDDSQLPKDRFSAERLKGVDSTLKIQPAKLEDSAVYLCASSLAPRVTFFGQGTRLTVV.

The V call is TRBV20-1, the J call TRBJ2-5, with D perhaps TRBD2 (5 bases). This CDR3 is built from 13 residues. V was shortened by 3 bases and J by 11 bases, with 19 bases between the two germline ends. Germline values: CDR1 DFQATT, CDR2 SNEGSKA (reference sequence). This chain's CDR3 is CSASLRRPNEQYF. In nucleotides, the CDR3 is TGCAGTGCTAGTCTCAGGAGGCCGAATGAGCAGTACTTC.

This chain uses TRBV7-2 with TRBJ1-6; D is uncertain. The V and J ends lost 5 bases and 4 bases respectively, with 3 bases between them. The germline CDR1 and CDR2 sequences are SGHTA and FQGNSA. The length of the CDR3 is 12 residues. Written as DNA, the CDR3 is TGTGCCAGCAGCGGATATAATTCACCCCTCCACTTT. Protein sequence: CASSGYNSPLHF.

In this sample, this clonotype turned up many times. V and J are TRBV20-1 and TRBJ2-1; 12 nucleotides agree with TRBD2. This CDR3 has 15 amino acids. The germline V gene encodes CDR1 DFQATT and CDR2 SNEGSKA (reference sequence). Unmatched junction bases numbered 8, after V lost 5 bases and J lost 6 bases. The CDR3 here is CSAFRTSGIFNEQFF. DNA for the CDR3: TGCAGTGCTTTCCGGACTAGCGGGATCTTCAATGAGCAGTTCTTC.

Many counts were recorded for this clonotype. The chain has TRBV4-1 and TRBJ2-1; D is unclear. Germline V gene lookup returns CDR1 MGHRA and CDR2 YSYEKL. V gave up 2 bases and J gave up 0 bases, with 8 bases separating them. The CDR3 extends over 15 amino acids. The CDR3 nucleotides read TGCGCCAGCAGCCAATATTACAGCTCCTACAATGAGCAGTTCTTC. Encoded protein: CASSQYYSSYNEQFF.

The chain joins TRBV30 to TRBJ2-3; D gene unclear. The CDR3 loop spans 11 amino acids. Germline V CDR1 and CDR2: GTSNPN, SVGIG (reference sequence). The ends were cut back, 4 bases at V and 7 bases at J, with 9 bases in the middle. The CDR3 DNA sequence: TGTGCCTGGACAGGACCCTATACGCAGTATTTT. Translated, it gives CAWTGPYTQYF.